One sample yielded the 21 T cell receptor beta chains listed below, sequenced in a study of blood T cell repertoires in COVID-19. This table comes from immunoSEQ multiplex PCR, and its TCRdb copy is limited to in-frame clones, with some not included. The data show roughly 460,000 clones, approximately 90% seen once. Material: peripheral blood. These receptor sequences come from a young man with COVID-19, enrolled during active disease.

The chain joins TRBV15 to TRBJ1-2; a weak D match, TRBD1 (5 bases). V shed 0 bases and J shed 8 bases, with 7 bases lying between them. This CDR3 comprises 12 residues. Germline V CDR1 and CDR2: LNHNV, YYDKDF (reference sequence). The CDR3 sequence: CATSRDRVGYTF. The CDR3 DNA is TGTGCCACCAGCAGAGACAGGGTAGGCTACACCTTC.

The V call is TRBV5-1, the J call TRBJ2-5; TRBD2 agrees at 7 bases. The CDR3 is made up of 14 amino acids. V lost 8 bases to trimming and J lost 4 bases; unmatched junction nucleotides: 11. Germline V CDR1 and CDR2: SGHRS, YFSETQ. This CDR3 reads CARPGLHIIETQYF. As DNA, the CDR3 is TGCGCCAGGCCGGGACTACACATCATAGAGACCCAGTACTTC. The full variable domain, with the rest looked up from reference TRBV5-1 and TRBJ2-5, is KAGVTQTPRYLIKTRGQQVTLSCSPISGHRSVSWYQQTPGQGLQFLFEYFSETQRNKGNFPGRFSGRQFSNSRSEMNVSTLELGDSALYLCARPGLHIIETQYFGPGTRLLVL.

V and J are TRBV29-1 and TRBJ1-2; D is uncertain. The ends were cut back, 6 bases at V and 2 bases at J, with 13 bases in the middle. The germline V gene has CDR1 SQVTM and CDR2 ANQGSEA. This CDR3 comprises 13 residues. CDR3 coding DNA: TGCAGCGTACTGAGGGCCGGCAACTATGGCTACACCTTC. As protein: CSVLRAGNYGYTF.

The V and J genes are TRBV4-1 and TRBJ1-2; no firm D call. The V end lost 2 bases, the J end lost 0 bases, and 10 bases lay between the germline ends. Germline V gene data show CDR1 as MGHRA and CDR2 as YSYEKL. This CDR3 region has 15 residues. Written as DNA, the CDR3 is TGCGCCAGCAGCCAAACTCACTTAGCTAACTATGGCTACACCTTC. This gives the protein CASSQTHLANYGYTF.

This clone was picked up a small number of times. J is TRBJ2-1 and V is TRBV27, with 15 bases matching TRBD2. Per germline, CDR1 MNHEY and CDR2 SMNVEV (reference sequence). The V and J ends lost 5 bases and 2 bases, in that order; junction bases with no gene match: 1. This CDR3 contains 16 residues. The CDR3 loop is CASSGLAGGPYNEQFF. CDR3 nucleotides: TGTGCCAGCAGTGGACTAGCGGGAGGGCCCTACAATGAGCAGTTCTTC.

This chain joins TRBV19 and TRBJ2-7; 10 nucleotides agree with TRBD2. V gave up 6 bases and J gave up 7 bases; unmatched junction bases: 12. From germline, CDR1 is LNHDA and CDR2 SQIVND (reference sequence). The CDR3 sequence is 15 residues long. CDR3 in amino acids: CASSTRGLAGEEQYF. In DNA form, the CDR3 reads TGTGCCAGTAGCACTCGGGGGCTAGCGGGAGAGGAGCAGTACTTC.

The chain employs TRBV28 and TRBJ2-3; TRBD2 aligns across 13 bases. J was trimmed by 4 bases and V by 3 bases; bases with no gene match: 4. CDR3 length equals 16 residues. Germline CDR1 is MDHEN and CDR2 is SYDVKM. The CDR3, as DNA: TGTGCCAGCAGTTTTGTACTAGCGGGGGGGTCAGATACGCAGTATTTT. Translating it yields CASSFVLAGGSDTQYF.

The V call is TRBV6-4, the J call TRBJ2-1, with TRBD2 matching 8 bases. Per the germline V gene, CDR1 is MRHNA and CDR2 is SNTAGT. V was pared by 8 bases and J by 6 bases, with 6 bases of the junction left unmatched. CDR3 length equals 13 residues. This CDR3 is CASSAGATNEQFF. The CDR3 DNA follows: TGTGCCAGCTCAGCGGGGGCGACCAATGAGCAGTTCTTC.

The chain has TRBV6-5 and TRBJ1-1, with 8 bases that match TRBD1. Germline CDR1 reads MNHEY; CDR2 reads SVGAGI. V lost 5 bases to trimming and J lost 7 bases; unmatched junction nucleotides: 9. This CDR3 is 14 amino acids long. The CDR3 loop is CASSPRTGPNEAFF. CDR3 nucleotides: TGTGCCAGCAGTCCTCGGACAGGGCCAAATGAAGCTTTCTTT.

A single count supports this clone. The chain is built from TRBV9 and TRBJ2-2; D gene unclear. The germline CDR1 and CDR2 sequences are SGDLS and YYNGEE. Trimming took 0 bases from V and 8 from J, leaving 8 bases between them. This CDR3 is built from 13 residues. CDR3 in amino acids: CASSVGPRGELFF. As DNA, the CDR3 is TGTGCCAGCAGCGTAGGCCCCAGAGGGGAGCTGTTTTTT. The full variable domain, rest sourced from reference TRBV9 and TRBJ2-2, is DSGVTQTPKHLITATGQRVTLRCSPRSGDLSVYWYQQSLDQGLQFLIQYYNGEERAKGNILERFSAQQFPDLHSELNLSSLELGDSALYFCASSVGPRGELFFGEGSRLTVL.

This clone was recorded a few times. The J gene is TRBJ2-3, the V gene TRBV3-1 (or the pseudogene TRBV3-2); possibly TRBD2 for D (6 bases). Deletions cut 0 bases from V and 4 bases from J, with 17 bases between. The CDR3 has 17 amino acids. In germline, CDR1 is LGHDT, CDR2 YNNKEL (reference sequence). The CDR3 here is CASSQELRDLAADTQYF. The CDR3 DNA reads TGTGCCAGCAGCCAAGAGTTGAGGGACTTAGCGGCAGATACGCAGTATTTT.

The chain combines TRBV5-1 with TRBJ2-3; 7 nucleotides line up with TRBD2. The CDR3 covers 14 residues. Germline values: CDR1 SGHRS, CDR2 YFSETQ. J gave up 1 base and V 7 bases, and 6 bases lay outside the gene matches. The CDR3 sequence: CASLRGDGTDTQYF. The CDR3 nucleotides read TGCGCCAGCCTTCGGGGGGACGGCACAGATACGCAGTATTTT.

The CDR3 protein is CASKETGGEQYF. The CDR3 nucleotides are TGCGCCAGCAAGGAGACAGGGGGCGAGCAGTACTTC. The V gene is TRBV5-1, the J gene TRBJ2-7; 9 bases are shared with TRBD1. The V and J ends lost 6 bases and 6 bases, in that order; junction bases with no gene match: 4. Germline CDR1 reads SGHRS; CDR2 reads YFSETQ. The CDR3 has 12 residues.

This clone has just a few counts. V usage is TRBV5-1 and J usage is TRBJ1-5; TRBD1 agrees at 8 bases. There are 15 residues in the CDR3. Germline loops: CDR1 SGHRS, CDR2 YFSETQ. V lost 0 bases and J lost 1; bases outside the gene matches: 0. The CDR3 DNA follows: TGCGCCAGCAGCTTGGGGACAGGGAGCAATCAGCCCCAGCATTTT. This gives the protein CASSLGTGSNQPQHF.

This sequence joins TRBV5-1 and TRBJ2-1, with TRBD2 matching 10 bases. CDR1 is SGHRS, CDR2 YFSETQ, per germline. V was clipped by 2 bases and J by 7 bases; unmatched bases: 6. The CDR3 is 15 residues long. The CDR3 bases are TGCGCCAGCAGCTTCACAGCGGGAGGGCCGAATGAGCAGTTCTTC. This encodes CASSFTAGGPNEQFF.

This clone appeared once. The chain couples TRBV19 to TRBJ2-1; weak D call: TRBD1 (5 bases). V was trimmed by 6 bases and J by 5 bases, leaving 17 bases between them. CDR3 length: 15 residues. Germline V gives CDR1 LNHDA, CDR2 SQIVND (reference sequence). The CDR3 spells CASRVRGEVDNEQFF. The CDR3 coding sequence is TGTGCCAGTAGGGTAAGGGGCGAGGTAGACAATGAGCAGTTCTTC.

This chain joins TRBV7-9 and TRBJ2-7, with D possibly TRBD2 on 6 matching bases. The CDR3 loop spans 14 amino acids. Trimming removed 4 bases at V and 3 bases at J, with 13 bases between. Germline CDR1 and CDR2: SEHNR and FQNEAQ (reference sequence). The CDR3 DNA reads TGTGCCAGCAGCTACGGGGGAGAGGGCTACGAGCAGTACTTC. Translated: CASSYGGEGYEQYF.

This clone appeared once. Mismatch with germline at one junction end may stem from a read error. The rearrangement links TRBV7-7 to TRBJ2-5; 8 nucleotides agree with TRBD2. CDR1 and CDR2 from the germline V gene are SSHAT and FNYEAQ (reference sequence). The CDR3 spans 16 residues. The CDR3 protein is CASSLASNGRDETQYF. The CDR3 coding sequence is TGTGCTAGCAGCTTAGCGTCAAACGGGAGGGATGAGACCCAGTACTTC.

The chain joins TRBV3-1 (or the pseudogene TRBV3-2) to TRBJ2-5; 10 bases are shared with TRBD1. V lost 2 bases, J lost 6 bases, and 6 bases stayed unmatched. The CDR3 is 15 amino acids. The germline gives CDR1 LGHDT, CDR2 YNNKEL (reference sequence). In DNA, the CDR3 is TGTGCCAGCAGCCAAAACCGGGACAGGGGACAGACCCAGTACTTC. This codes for CASSQNRDRGQTQYF.

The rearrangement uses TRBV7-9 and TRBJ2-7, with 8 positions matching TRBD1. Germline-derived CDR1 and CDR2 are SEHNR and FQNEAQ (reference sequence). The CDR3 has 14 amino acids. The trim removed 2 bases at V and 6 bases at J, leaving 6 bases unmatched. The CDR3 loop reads CASSLRGQGLEQYF. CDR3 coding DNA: TGTGCCAGCAGCTTACGTGGACAGGGTCTCGAGCAGTACTTC.

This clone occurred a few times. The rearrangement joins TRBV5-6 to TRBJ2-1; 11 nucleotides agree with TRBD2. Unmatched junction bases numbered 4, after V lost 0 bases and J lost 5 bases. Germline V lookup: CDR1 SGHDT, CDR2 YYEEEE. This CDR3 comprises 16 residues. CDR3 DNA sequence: TGTGCCAGCAGCTTGGCGGGACTAGCGGAGAACAATGAGCAGTTCTTC. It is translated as CASSLAGLAENNEQFF.